Listed below are T cell receptor beta chains from one sample, sequenced in a study of T cell responses to AZD1222 COVID-19 vaccine. Assay used: immunoSEQ multiplex PCR; TCRdb lists only in-frame clones, some missing. The sample lists around 190,000 clones, 91% occurring once. The sequences come from peripheral blood, collected 28 days after the second AZD1222 dose. Receptors were obtained from an adult who received the AZD1222 COVID-19 vaccine. Each CDR3 is given with its conserved first and last residue. D genes are given only for firm matches. Clone size appears in some rows only: once, few, many, or a class for an expanded clone.

v_call	clone_size	j_call	d_call	cdr3_aa	cdr3_nt
TRBV15	NA	TRBJ1-1	NA	CATSRDGPPTEAFF	TGTGCCACCAGCAGAGATGGTCCTCCAACTGAAGCTTTCTTT
TRBV11-3	NA	TRBJ2-7	NA	CASSISGRDEQYF	TGTGCCAGCTCGATATCGGGCAGGGACGAGCAGTACTTC
TRBV10-3	NA	TRBJ2-7	NA	CAISVRGAWEQYF	TGTGCCATCAGTGTTCGGGGGGCCTGGGAGCAGTACTTC
TRBV6-5	NA	TRBJ1-5	TRBD1	CASSPDRGGNQPQHF	TGTGCCAGCAGCCCCGACAGGGGGGGCAATCAGCCCCAGCATTTT
TRBV18	NA	TRBJ1-4	TRBD1	CASSPDRVNEKLFF	TGTGCCAGCTCACCGGACAGGGTGAATGAAAAACTGTTTTTT
TRBV3-1/TRBV3-2	NA	TRBJ2-7	NA	CASSHSVRNEQYF	TGTGCCAGCAGCCATTCGGTCAGAAACGAGCAGTACTTC
TRBV5-1	NA	TRBJ2-5	NA	CASSLRPGQETQYF	TGCGCCAGCAGCTTGAGACCGGGCCAAGAGACCCAGTACTTC
TRBV28	NA	TRBJ1-5	NA	CASRRGDRSNQPQHF	TGTGCCAGCAGGAGAGGGGACCGTAGCAATCAGCCCCAGCATTTT
TRBV7-8	NA	TRBJ2-7	TRBD1	CASSLGRGLERQGYEQYF	TGTGCCAGCAGCTTAGGTCGAGGCTTAGAACGACAGGGGTACGAGCAGTACTTC
TRBV10-1	once	TRBJ2-5	NA	CASSESRGGQETQYF	TGCGCCAGCAGTGAGTCGAGGGGTGGCCAAGAGACCCAGTACTTC
TRBV6-2/TRBV6-3	NA	TRBJ2-5	NA	CASGQDFQETQYF	TGTGCCAGCGGCCAGGACTTCCAAGAGACCCAGTACTTC
TRBV7-9	NA	TRBJ1-1	NA	CASSLAGRGNTEAFF	TGTGCCAGCAGCTTAGCGGGCAGAGGAAACACTGAAGCTTTCTTT
TRBV7-8	NA	TRBJ2-1	TRBD2	CASSLTGTNYNEQFF	TGTGCCAGCAGCTTAACCGGGACTAACTACAATGAGCAGTTCTTC
TRBV7-2	NA	TRBJ1-6	NA	CASSLERTDRPLHF	TGTGCCAGCAGCTTAGAGAGGACGGATAGACCCCTCCACTTT
TRBV18	NA	TRBJ1-1	NA	CASSIINTEAFF	TGTGCCAGCTCGATAATAAACACTGAAGCTTTCTTT
TRBV2	few	TRBJ1-2	NA	CASSDWNRANYGYTF	TGTGCCAGCAGTGATTGGAACAGGGCCAACTATGGCTACACCTTC
TRBV11-2	once	TRBJ1-4	NA	CASSLWIGKLFF	TGTGCCAGCAGCTTGTGGATCGGAAAACTGTTTTTT
TRBV5-1	NA	TRBJ1-6	NA	CASSLGSERRSSYNSPLHF	TGCGCCAGCAGCTTGGGGTCGGAAAGACGTAGCTCCTATAATTCACCCCTCCACTTT
TRBV7-6	NA	TRBJ2-3	NA	CASSLRGGTSTDTQYF	TGTGCCAGCAGCTTAAGGGGCGGAACTAGCACAGATACGCAGTATTTT
TRBV12-3/TRBV12-4	NA	TRBJ1-4	NA	CASSLRENEKLFF	TGTGCCAGCAGTTTACGGGAGAACGAAAAACTGTTTTTT
TRBV6-2/TRBV6-3	once	TRBJ2-3	NA	CASSYSYPADTQYF	TGTGCCAGCAGTTACTCATATCCGGCAGATACGCAGTATTTT
TRBV18	NA	TRBJ2-5	NA	CASSPDRLQETQYF	TGTGCCAGCTCACCCGACAGGTTACAAGAGACCCAGTACTTC
TRBV6-1	NA	TRBJ1-6	NA	CASSEGSGNNSPLHF	TGTGCCAGCAGTGAAGGGTCTGGGAATAATTCACCCCTCCACTTT
TRBV7-3	NA	TRBJ1-1	NA	CASSLSRASEGAFF	TGTGCCAGCAGCTTGAGCCGGGCCTCCGAGGGAGCTTTCTTT
TRBV3-1/TRBV3-2	NA	TRBJ1-1	NA	CASSHRKNTEAFF	TGTGCCAGCAGCCACCGTAAGAACACTGAAGCTTTCTTT
TRBV30	NA	TRBJ2-2	NA	CAYLKLGTKKNGGLFF	TGTGCCTACCTCAAGCTGGGAACCAAGAAAAATGGCGGGCTGTTTTTT
TRBV11-2	NA	TRBJ2-4	NA	CASRPQGNIQYF	TGTGCCAGCAGGCCCCAGGGGAACATTCAGTACTTC
TRBV6-2/TRBV6-3	NA	TRBJ2-4	NA	CASSRQSGHSAKNIQYF	TGTGCCAGCAGCCGACAATCGGGACACAGTGCCAAAAACATTCAGTACTTC
TRBV11-2	NA	TRBJ1-4	NA	CASSLDPGITEKLFF	TGTGCCAGCAGCTTAGATCCAGGGATTACAGAAAAACTGTTTTTT
TRBV7-2	NA	TRBJ1-1	NA	CASSLGVGMQTEAFF	TGTGCCAGCAGCTTAGGTGTGGGTATGCAAACTGAAGCTTTCTTT